This is a list of T cell receptor beta chains from one sample in a study of blood T cells in healthy people across ages. TCRdb analysed the 5' RACE reads with MiXCR anew, one entry per CDR3 protein. The sample lists roughly 680,000 distinct CDR3 sequences; roughly 49% were seen once. The material sequenced was blood. The receptors were sampled from a woman aged 55-69 years in good health. Each CDR3 is given with its conserved first and last residue. Each record gives: V gene, J gene, clone size, D gene, CDR3 DNA, CDR3 protein. D genes are given only for firm matches. The size of a clone is reported for some rows only, either as once, few or many, or as a class for expanded clones.

v_gene: TRBV12-3/TRBV12-4; j_gene: TRBJ2-7; abundance: NA; d_gene: NA; CDR3nt: TGTGCCAGCAGTATGAACTCCTACGAGCAGTACTTC; CDR3aa: CASSMNSYEQYF
v_gene: TRBV3-1; j_gene: TRBJ2-2; abundance: NA; d_gene: NA; CDR3nt: TGTGCCAGCAGCCAAAGGGGAGCCGGGGAGCTGTTTTTT; CDR3aa: CASSQRGAGELFF
v_gene: TRBV7-9; j_gene: TRBJ2-1; abundance: NA; d_gene: NA; CDR3nt: TGTGCCAGCAACCTACCGCCTGGTGGTGGGCAGTTCTTC; CDR3aa: CASNLPPGGGQFF
v_gene: TRBV24-1; j_gene: TRBJ2-3; abundance: few; d_gene: NA; CDR3nt: TGTGCCACCAGTGATTTTGGTCAGGGGACAGATACGCAGTATTTT; CDR3aa: CATSDFGQGTDTQYF
v_gene: TRBV10-3; j_gene: TRBJ2-3; abundance: NA; d_gene: NA; CDR3nt: TGTGCCATCAGTGAGAATAGGGACGGGGGCACAGATACGCAGTATTTT; CDR3aa: CAISENRDGGTDTQYF
v_gene: TRBV9; j_gene: TRBJ1-6; abundance: few; d_gene: NA; CDR3nt: TGTGCCAGCAGCGTCGCCCTTGATAATTCACCCCTCCACTTT; CDR3aa: CASSVALDNSPLHF
v_gene: TRBV4-3; j_gene: TRBJ2-1; abundance: NA; d_gene: TRBD1; CDR3nt: TGCGCCAGCAGCTACCGGGACAGGAATGAGCAGTTCTTC; CDR3aa: CASSYRDRNEQFF
v_gene: TRBV29-1; j_gene: TRBJ2-7; abundance: NA; d_gene: NA; CDR3nt: TGCAGCGTTGACACCGGAAAAGGGCCTACCTACGAGCAGTACTTC; CDR3aa: CSVDTGKGPTYEQYF
v_gene: TRBV3-1; j_gene: TRBJ1-6; abundance: NA; d_gene: TRBD1; CDR3nt: TGTGCCAGCAGCCAACTAGGACAGGCGGGGGAACTCCACTTT; CDR3aa: CASSQLGQAGELHF
v_gene: TRBV7-8; j_gene: TRBJ2-1; abundance: few; d_gene: TRBD2; CDR3nt: TGTGCCAGCAGCTTAGTGCTAGCGGGAGTGGTTGAGCAGTTCTTC; CDR3aa: CASSLVLAGVVEQFF
v_gene: TRBV10-3; j_gene: TRBJ2-7; abundance: NA; d_gene: TRBD1; CDR3nt: TGTGCCATCAGCCCAATTATGGACAGGAGCTCCTACGAGCAGTACTTC; CDR3aa: CAISPIMDRSSYEQYF
v_gene: TRBV28; j_gene: TRBJ2-7; abundance: few; d_gene: NA; CDR3nt: TGTGCCAGCAGTTTCGGGGACGGAATCTACGAGCAGTACTTC; CDR3aa: CASSFGDGIYEQYF
v_gene: TRBV4-3; j_gene: TRBJ2-3; abundance: few; d_gene: NA; CDR3nt: TGCGCCAGCAGCCAGGGTGCTGCAGGTGATACGCAGTATTTT; CDR3aa: CASSQGAAGDTQYF
v_gene: TRBV5-1; j_gene: TRBJ1-4; abundance: NA; d_gene: NA; CDR3nt: TGCGCCAGCAGCTGGGACGGGGATACGTATGAAAAACTGTTTTTT; CDR3aa: CASSWDGDTYEKLFF
v_gene: TRBV4-1; j_gene: TRBJ2-7; abundance: once; d_gene: NA; CDR3nt: TGCGCCAGCAGCCCCGCAGGGGAAGACTACGAGCAGTACTTC; CDR3aa: CASSPAGEDYEQYF
v_gene: TRBV7-3; j_gene: TRBJ2-5; abundance: NA; d_gene: NA; CDR3nt: TGTGCCAGCAGCTTTGGCGGTACAGAGACCCAGTACTTC; CDR3aa: CASSFGGTETQYF
v_gene: TRBV20-1; j_gene: TRBJ2-5; abundance: few; d_gene: NA; CDR3nt: TGCAGTGCTAGGTCCCTCGTGACGCGGCAAGAGACCCAGTACTTC; CDR3aa: CSARSLVTRQETQYF
v_gene: TRBV28; j_gene: TRBJ2-1; abundance: few; d_gene: TRBD2; CDR3nt: TGTGCCAGCACCCTAGGACTAGCGGTTAATGAGCAGTTCTTC; CDR3aa: CASTLGLAVNEQFF
v_gene: TRBV12-3/TRBV12-4; j_gene: TRBJ2-7; abundance: NA; d_gene: NA; CDR3nt: TGTGCCAGTAAATTTGTAGGCTACGAGCAGTACTTC; CDR3aa: CASKFVGYEQYF
v_gene: TRBV2; j_gene: TRBJ1-6; abundance: few; d_gene: TRBD1; CDR3nt: TGTGCCAGCAGAGAGACAGGGGTTAGTTCACCCCTCCACTTT; CDR3aa: CASRETGVSSPLHF
v_gene: TRBV20-1; j_gene: TRBJ2-1; abundance: once; d_gene: TRBD2; CDR3nt: TGCAGTGCGCTGACTAGCGGGAGGGTGTACAATGAGCAGTTCTTC; CDR3aa: CSALTSGRVYNEQFF
v_gene: TRBV20-1; j_gene: TRBJ1-2; abundance: once; d_gene: NA; CDR3nt: TGCAGTGCTAGAGTACCCCAAGGGGGCTACACCTTC; CDR3aa: CSARVPQGGYTF
v_gene: TRBV27; j_gene: TRBJ2-7; abundance: few; d_gene: TRBD2; CDR3nt: TGTGCCAGCAGTCCGACTAGCGCGGGGGAGCAGTACTTC; CDR3aa: CASSPTSAGEQYF
v_gene: TRBV5-1; j_gene: TRBJ2-7; abundance: NA; d_gene: NA; CDR3nt: TGCGCCAGCAGCAATGGGGAGGCGGTAGCCTACGAGCAGTACTTC; CDR3aa: CASSNGEAVAYEQYF
v_gene: TRBV27; j_gene: TRBJ2-3; abundance: NA; d_gene: TRBD2; CDR3nt: TGTGCCAGCAGTTTCCCGACTAGCGGGAGGGCCTCGGGGGGCACAGATACGCAGTATTTT; CDR3aa: CASSFPTSGRASGGTDTQYF
v_gene: TRBV7-2; j_gene: TRBJ2-5; abundance: few; d_gene: NA; CDR3nt: TGTGCCAGCACCCTAGGGATAAATGGGGAGACCCAGTACTTC; CDR3aa: CASTLGINGETQYF
v_gene: TRBV20-1; j_gene: TRBJ2-5; abundance: few; d_gene: TRBD2; CDR3nt: TGCAGTGCTTTAGCGGGAGGGCCTGGGGAGACCCAGTACTTC; CDR3aa: CSALAGGPGETQYF
v_gene: TRBV30; j_gene: TRBJ2-3; abundance: once; d_gene: NA; CDR3nt: TGTGCCTGGACCAAGGGCAGCACAGATACGCAGTATTTT; CDR3aa: CAWTKGSTDTQYF
v_gene: TRBV9; j_gene: TRBJ2-1; abundance: few; d_gene: TRBD1; CDR3nt: TGTGCCAGCAGCCCGACAGGGAATACTTACTCCTACAATGAGCAGTTCTTC; CDR3aa: CASSPTGNTYSYNEQFF
v_gene: TRBV13; j_gene: TRBJ2-1; abundance: NA; d_gene: TRBD2; CDR3nt: TGTGCCAGCAGCTTAAATATGAACGGGAGGCACAATGAGCAGTTCTTC; CDR3aa: CASSLNMNGRHNEQFF